This is a list of T cell receptor beta chains from one sample in a study of blood T cells in healthy people across ages. TCRdb passed the 5' RACE reads through MiXCR, listing each CDR3 protein once. The data show more than 500,000 distinct CDR3 sequences, about 25% seen once. The same sample was also studied in work on T cells of mothers and their children.

The sequenced sample consisted of blood. These TCRs come from a boy aged 2 to 9 in good health. The CDR3 runs from the conserved cysteine through the conserved F or W. Fields, in order: V gene, D gene, J gene, clone size, CDR3 protein, CDR3 DNA. The D gene is left open where the match is weak. The size of a clone is reported for some rows only, either as once, few or many, or as a class for expanded clones.

V gene: TRBV6-1; D gene: -; J gene: TRBJ2-3; clone size: -; CDR3 protein: CASSEALDTQYF; CDR3 DNA: TGTGCCAGCAGTGAAGCGCTGGATACGCAGTATTTT
V gene: TRBV12-3/TRBV12-4; D gene: -; J gene: TRBJ2-6; clone size: few; CDR3 protein: CASSVTSGANVLTF; CDR3 DNA: TGTGCCAGCAGCGTGACTTCTGGGGCCAACGTCCTGACTTTC
V gene: TRBV27; D gene: -; J gene: TRBJ2-6; clone size: -; CDR3 protein: CASSLGGLGANVLTF; CDR3 DNA: TGTGCCAGCAGTTTGGGGGGGCTTGGGGCCAACGTCCTGACTTTC
V gene: TRBV7-9; D gene: -; J gene: TRBJ1-2; clone size: few; CDR3 protein: CASTLGVRGDGYTF; CDR3 DNA: TGTGCCAGCACCCTGGGTGTCCGGGGAGATGGCTACACCTTC
V gene: TRBV30; D gene: TRBD1; J gene: TRBJ2-7; clone size: few; CDR3 protein: CAWNKPGQGYEQYF; CDR3 DNA: TGTGCCTGGAATAAACCGGGACAGGGCTACGAGCAGTACTTC
V gene: TRBV15; D gene: TRBD1; J gene: TRBJ2-1; clone size: -; CDR3 protein: CATSREPHTGQGWNEQFF; CDR3 DNA: TGTGCCACCAGCAGAGAACCGCACACCGGACAGGGTTGGAATGAGCAGTTCTTC
V gene: TRBV4-3; D gene: TRBD1; J gene: TRBJ2-3; clone size: -; CDR3 protein: CASRYRDRAEDTQYF; CDR3 DNA: TGCGCCAGCAGGTACCGGGACAGGGCAGAGGATACGCAGTATTTT
V gene: TRBV10-1; D gene: -; J gene: TRBJ2-7; clone size: few; CDR3 protein: CASSEGTGFPYEQYF; CDR3 DNA: TGCGCCAGCAGTGAGGGAACAGGGTTCCCCTACGAGCAGTACTTC
V gene: TRBV10-3; D gene: -; J gene: TRBJ1-4; clone size: -; CDR3 protein: CAISPTNEKLFF; CDR3 DNA: TGTGCCATCAGTCCCACCAATGAAAAACTGTTTTTT
V gene: TRBV27; D gene: -; J gene: TRBJ2-5; clone size: -; CDR3 protein: CASTYYGGPQETQYF; CDR3 DNA: TGTGCCAGCACCTACTACGGGGGCCCCCAAGAGACCCAGTACTTC
V gene: TRBV29-1; D gene: TRBD2; J gene: TRBJ2-2; clone size: many; CDR3 protein: CSVGLADPNTGELFF; CDR3 DNA: TGCAGCGTGGGACTAGCGGACCCGAACACCGGGGAGCTGTTTTTT
V gene: TRBV20-1; D gene: -; J gene: TRBJ2-7; clone size: -; CDR3 protein: CSARGQSGQPFPYEQYF; CDR3 DNA: TGCAGTGCTAGAGGGCAGTCGGGACAACCCTTTCCCTACGAGCAGTACTTC
V gene: TRBV6-1; D gene: -; J gene: TRBJ1-4; clone size: -; CDR3 protein: CASSEAAGAFEKLFF; CDR3 DNA: TGTGCCAGCAGTGAAGCAGCAGGGGCTTTTGAAAAACTGTTTTTT
V gene: TRBV7-8; D gene: TRBD1; J gene: TRBJ2-2; clone size: few; CDR3 protein: CASSLGQGAATGELFF; CDR3 DNA: TGTGCCAGCAGCTTAGGACAGGGGGCCGCCACCGGGGAGCTGTTTTTT
V gene: TRBV6-1; D gene: TRBD2; J gene: TRBJ2-3; clone size: -; CDR3 protein: CASSVRSGGASDTQYF; CDR3 DNA: TGTGCCAGCAGTGTTCGTAGCGGGGGGGCCTCAGATACGCAGTATTTT
V gene: TRBV20-1; D gene: TRBD1; J gene: TRBJ2-7; clone size: many; CDR3 protein: CSARDSSYEQYF; CDR3 DNA: TGCAGCGCCCGGGACAGCTCCTACGAGCAGTACTTC
V gene: TRBV7-8; D gene: -; J gene: TRBJ2-5; clone size: -; CDR3 protein: CASSRPWDETQYF; CDR3 DNA: TGTGCCAGCAGCCGCCCATGGGATGAGACCCAGTACTTC
V gene: TRBV10-3; D gene: -; J gene: TRBJ1-4; clone size: -; CDR3 protein: CAISESFYWGEKLFF; CDR3 DNA: TGTGCCATCAGTGAGTCATTTTATTGGGGTGAAAAACTGTTTTTT
V gene: TRBV2; D gene: TRBD2; J gene: TRBJ2-7; clone size: -; CDR3 protein: CASSEAELAGDYEQYF; CDR3 DNA: TGTGCCAGCAGTGAGGCGGAACTAGCGGGGGACTACGAGCAGTACTTC
V gene: TRBV28; D gene: -; J gene: TRBJ1-4; clone size: -; CDR3 protein: CASSFLLDILSEKLFF; CDR3 DNA: TGTGCCAGCAGTTTTTTACTGGACATATTGTCTGAAAAACTGTTTTTT
V gene: TRBV7-2; D gene: TRBD2; J gene: TRBJ2-2; clone size: -; CDR3 protein: CASTRVLAVLSGGELFF; CDR3 DNA: TGTGCCAGCACGAGAGTACTAGCGGTCCTCTCGGGTGGGGAGCTGTTTTTT
V gene: TRBV12-3/TRBV12-4; D gene: -; J gene: TRBJ1-3; clone size: many; CDR3 protein: CASSFSGNTIYF; CDR3 DNA: TGTGCCAGCAGTTTCAGCGGAAACACCATATATTTT
V gene: TRBV6-5; D gene: TRBD1; J gene: TRBJ1-2; clone size: once; CDR3 protein: CASSRTGANGYTF; CDR3 DNA: TGTGCCAGCAGCCGGACAGGGGCGAATGGCTACACCTTC
V gene: TRBV9; D gene: -; J gene: TRBJ1-1; clone size: -; CDR3 protein: CASSVADYTEAFF; CDR3 DNA: TGTGCCAGCAGCGTAGCGGATTACACTGAAGCTTTCTTT
V gene: TRBV15; D gene: TRBD2; J gene: TRBJ2-2; clone size: few; CDR3 protein: CATSRVLAGTGELFF; CDR3 DNA: TGTGCCACCAGCAGAGTCCTAGCGGGCACCGGGGAGCTGTTTTTT
V gene: TRBV5-5; D gene: -; J gene: TRBJ2-7; clone size: few; CDR3 protein: CASSLNGALPYEQYF; CDR3 DNA: TGTGCCAGCAGCTTGAACGGGGCACTACCCTACGAGCAGTACTTC
V gene: TRBV12-3/TRBV12-4; D gene: -; J gene: TRBJ2-3; clone size: few; CDR3 protein: CASSFTRTDTQYF; CDR3 DNA: TGTGCCAGCAGTTTTACGAGGACAGATACGCAGTATTTT
V gene: TRBV3-1; D gene: TRBD1; J gene: TRBJ2-5; clone size: -; CDR3 protein: CASSQEGGSETQYF; CDR3 DNA: TGTGCCAGCAGCCAAGAAGGGGGCTCGGAGACCCAGTACTTC
V gene: TRBV20-1; D gene: TRBD1; J gene: TRBJ2-1; clone size: few; CDR3 protein: CSESQGRYNEQFF; CDR3 DNA: TGCAGTGAGTCACAGGGGCGCTACAATGAGCAGTTCTTC
V gene: TRBV10-2; D gene: -; J gene: TRBJ2-5; clone size: -; CDR3 protein: CASSDPRLGDWKTQYF; CDR3 DNA: TGCGCCAGCAGTGACCCACGTCTAGGGGATTGGAAGACCCAGTACTTC
V gene: TRBV25-1; D gene: -; J gene: TRBJ2-5; clone size: few; CDR3 protein: CASSEWGGQQETQYF; CDR3 DNA: TGTGCCAGCAGTGAATGGGGCGGGCAGCAAGAGACCCAGTACTTC
V gene: TRBV5-1; D gene: TRBD2; J gene: TRBJ2-2; clone size: -; CDR3 protein: CASSLEPSGGANTGELFF; CDR3 DNA: TGCGCCAGCAGCTTGGAACCTAGCGGGGGGGCCAACACCGGGGAGCTGTTTTTT
V gene: TRBV4-1; D gene: TRBD1; J gene: TRBJ2-4; clone size: -; CDR3 protein: CASSLGTGAKNIQYF; CDR3 DNA: TGCGCCAGCAGCCTAGGGACAGGGGCCAAAAACATTCAGTACTTC
V gene: TRBV6-4; D gene: -; J gene: TRBJ2-4; clone size: few; CDR3 protein: CASSKQGCAKNIQYF; CDR3 DNA: TGTGCCAGCAGTAAACAGGGTTGTGCCAAAAACATTCAGTACTTC
V gene: TRBV11-2; D gene: -; J gene: TRBJ2-1; clone size: -; CDR3 protein: CASSTRGNNEQFF; CDR3 DNA: TGTGCCAGCAGCACTAGGGGTAACAATGAGCAGTTCTTC
V gene: TRBV3-1; D gene: TRBD1; J gene: TRBJ2-7; clone size: few; CDR3 protein: CASSLTPGQGSYEQYF; CDR3 DNA: TGTGCCAGCAGCCTAACCCCGGGACAGGGATCCTACGAGCAGTACTTC
V gene: TRBV29-1; D gene: TRBD1; J gene: TRBJ2-7; clone size: -; CDR3 protein: CSVSPRQGTYEQYF; CDR3 DNA: TGCAGCGTCTCACCCCGACAGGGCACCTACGAGCAGTACTTC
V gene: TRBV12-3/TRBV12-4; D gene: -; J gene: TRBJ2-3; clone size: many; CDR3 protein: CASSLPQGMNTQYF; CDR3 DNA: TGTGCCAGCAGCCTCCCACAGGGCATGAATACGCAGTATTTT
V gene: TRBV6-1; D gene: TRBD2; J gene: TRBJ2-7; clone size: few; CDR3 protein: CASSPGTSGRFVYEQYF; CDR3 DNA: TGTGCCAGCAGTCCCGGGACTAGCGGGAGGTTCGTCTACGAGCAGTACTTC
V gene: TRBV20-1; D gene: TRBD1; J gene: TRBJ1-3; clone size: -; CDR3 protein: CSATGTGGAEGNTIYF; CDR3 DNA: TGCAGTGCTACCGGGACAGGGGGCGCGGAGGGAAACACCATATATTTT
V gene: TRBV20-1; D gene: TRBD2; J gene: TRBJ2-3; clone size: few; CDR3 protein: CSASGGGTDTQYF; CDR3 DNA: TGCAGTGCTAGCGGGGGGGGCACAGATACGCAGTATTTT
V gene: TRBV6-2/TRBV6-3; D gene: TRBD1; J gene: TRBJ2-7; clone size: -; CDR3 protein: CASSREGQGLVEQYF; CDR3 DNA: TGTGCCAGCAGCCGCGAAGGACAGGGACTTGTTGAGCAGTACTTC
V gene: TRBV5-1; D gene: -; J gene: TRBJ2-1; clone size: few; CDR3 protein: CASRDGGRYNEQFF; CDR3 DNA: TGCGCCAGCAGGGATGGCGGACGCTACAATGAGCAGTTCTTC
V gene: TRBV7-8; D gene: TRBD2; J gene: TRBJ2-7; clone size: -; CDR3 protein: CASSSRVTSGRAGGSYEQYF; CDR3 DNA: TGTGCCAGCAGCTCACGGGTGACTAGCGGGAGGGCCGGCGGGTCCTACGAGCAGTACTTC
V gene: TRBV6-2/TRBV6-3; D gene: -; J gene: TRBJ2-2; clone size: -; CDR3 protein: CASSYSGRATFTGELFF; CDR3 DNA: TGTGCCAGCAGTTACTCGGGCCGAGCGACGTTCACCGGGGAGCTGTTTTTT
V gene: TRBV7-9; D gene: -; J gene: TRBJ2-5; clone size: -; CDR3 protein: CASSLARERRGETQYF; CDR3 DNA: TGTGCCAGCAGCTTAGCCAGGGAGCGGAGGGGAGAGACCCAGTACTTC
V gene: TRBV11-2; D gene: TRBD2; J gene: TRBJ2-3; clone size: many; CDR3 protein: CASSLDWGGDTQYF; CDR3 DNA: TGTGCCAGCAGCTTAGATTGGGGGGGAGATACGCAGTATTTT
V gene: TRBV13; D gene: -; J gene: TRBJ2-7; clone size: many; CDR3 protein: CASSSGLSSYEQYF; CDR3 DNA: TGTGCCAGCAGCTCTGGACTGTCCTCCTACGAGCAGTACTTC
V gene: TRBV11-2; D gene: -; J gene: TRBJ1-5; clone size: -; CDR3 protein: CASSSTGSTDTQHF; CDR3 DNA: TGTGCCAGCAGCTCAACAGGGAGCACAGATACGCAGCATTTT
V gene: TRBV10-3; D gene: -; J gene: TRBJ2-3; clone size: -; CDR3 protein: CAISDGRSTDTQYF; CDR3 DNA: TGTGCCATCAGTGACGGCAGAAGCACAGATACGCAGTATTTT
V gene: TRBV6-5; D gene: -; J gene: TRBJ2-5; clone size: -; CDR3 protein: CASTPRRGGETQYF; CDR3 DNA: TGTGCCAGCACCCCACGCAGGGGTGGAGAGACCCAGTACTTC
V gene: TRBV7-6; D gene: -; J gene: TRBJ2-1; clone size: -; CDR3 protein: CASSIKTGFEQFF; CDR3 DNA: TGCGCCAGCAGCATAAAAACAGGGTTTGAGCAGTTCTTC
V gene: TRBV14; D gene: TRBD2; J gene: TRBJ2-1; clone size: -; CDR3 protein: CASSHYLAGGNNEQFF; CDR3 DNA: TGTGCCAGCAGCCATTATCTAGCGGGAGGAAACAATGAGCAGTTCTTC
V gene: TRBV18; D gene: -; J gene: TRBJ1-1; clone size: -; CDR3 protein: CASSPSVERGTEAFF; CDR3 DNA: TGTGCCAGCTCACCTTCGGTCGAGCGAGGCACTGAAGCTTTCTTT
V gene: TRBV4-2; D gene: TRBD1; J gene: TRBJ2-1; clone size: -; CDR3 protein: CASSLTTGTGDNEQFF; CDR3 DNA: TGTGCCAGCAGCTTAACGACCGGGACAGGTGACAATGAGCAGTTCTTC